The text below deals with one T cell receptor beta chain. No antigen is known for it. The data stem from a study of T cells in Graves' hyperthyroidism and ophthalmopathy. General observations from the study: Researchers report that a 13 V-J model separated ophthalmopathy from stable hyperthyroidism.

Researchers barred patients who had uncontrolled infection, other autoimmune disease, pregnancy or lactation. Authors of the study amplified TCR beta CDR3 regions from RNA transcripts. During a first-round RT-PCR of the TCR CDR3, the HTBI primer set was used. TCRdb analysed the multiplex PCR reads with MiXCR anew, one entry per CDR3 protein. The table includes 300,000 to 450,000 distinct CDR3 sequences, 15% to 18% detected once. The CDR3 runs to 14 residues. Deletions cut 0 bases from V and 3 bases from J, with 9 bases between. Germline V gene data show CDR1 as LNHNV and CDR2 as YYDKDF (reference sequence).

The J gene is TRBJ2-7, the V gene TRBV15, with D maybe TRBD2 (5 bases). This TCR derives from a woman aged 18-35 years with Graves' hyperthyroidism that later progressed to Graves' ophthalmopathy. The source material was blood. CDR3 bases: TGTGCCACCAGCAGAGAATCGGGGTTCTACGAGCAGTACTTC. It encodes CATSRESGFYEQYF.